This entry features one TCR beta chain sequence. Its target is unknown. Construction of TCR beta libraries relied on iRepertoire HTBI primers and on Arm-PCR targeting CDR3 regions. TCRdb recomputed calls from the multiplex PCR reads with MiXCR, one row per CDR3 protein. The data show approximately 470,000 distinct CDR3 sequences, with around 20% seen just once and approximately 8% held by the top ten. Documented time point: persistent/refractory GD, antithyroid drugs over 5 years with positive TRAb. Following extraction of RNA from PBMCs, that RNA was used to make the TCR library. This sample is drawn from a study of regulatory T cells in long-lasting Graves disease. The ends were cut back, 2 bases at V and 7 bases at J, with 5 bases in the middle. This CDR3 region has 11 residues. Study-wide results and limits: Patients with persistent Graves' had lower TCR diversity than newly diagnosed patients. The study found TRBV28, TRBJ1-2 and TRBJ2-5 favored in persistent disease.

The sequencing here drew on peripheral blood mononuclear cells (PBMCs), taken when the disease was refractory, from a patient treated with antithyroid drugs. The source of this sequence is a female donor with Graves disease. This rearrangement joins TRBV12-3 or TRBV12-4 to TRBJ1-1; D gene ambiguous. This CDR3 is CASSLRNEAFF. The CDR3 region has the DNA TGTGCCAGCAGTTTAAGGAATGAAGCTTTCTTT.